The 28 T cell receptor beta chains below were found in one sample sequenced in a study of blood T cell repertoires in COVID-19. Sequenced by immunoSEQ multiplex PCR; TCRdb stores in-frame clones only, minus some. Seen here are roughly 150,000 clones, roughly nine tenths observed once, and the top ten hold under 4.5%. Sequencing used PBMCs or T cells enriched from blood (not recorded which). The origin of the receptors is a woman in her forties who had been exposed to COVID-19.

This clone was observed at least ten times. The chain employs TRBV27 and TRBJ1-6; 11 positions agree with TRBD1. The CDR3 is 15 amino acids. Germline V lookup: CDR1 MNHEY, CDR2 SMNVEV (reference sequence). J gave up 6 bases and V 5 bases, and 3 bases lay outside the gene matches. DNA of the CDR3: TGTGCCAGCAGTATCGGGACAGGGGGTAATTCACCCCTCCACTTT. It yields the protein CASSIGTGGNSPLHF.

This clone showed up just once. The rearrangement uses TRBV7-3 and TRBJ2-5; 10 positions agree with TRBD1. Trimming at V came to 4 bases and at J to 2 bases, leaving 7 bases not matched to a gene. This CDR3 is 16 amino acids long. Germline loops: CDR1 SGHTA, CDR2 FQGTGA. The CDR3 reads CASSWGDRGWQETQYF. Here the CDR3 DNA reads TGTGCCAGCAGCTGGGGGGACAGGGGTTGGCAAGAGACCCAGTACTTC.

The chain joins TRBV28 to TRBJ1-6; TRBD1 is a possible D gene (6 bases). The CDR3 runs to 14 residues. Trimming took off 5 bases at V and 11 bases at J, with 16 bases between the two ends. Germline values: CDR1 MDHEN, CDR2 SYDVKM. The CDR3 loop is CASSTDRTWTPLHF. CDR3 in DNA: TGTGCCAGCAGTACCGACAGGACGTGGACACCCCTCCACTTT.

This clone was counted a single time. The V and J genes are TRBV5-4 and TRBJ2-5; 7 nucleotides align to TRBD1. The CDR3 has 14 amino acids. In germline, CDR1 is SGHNT, CDR2 YYREEE (reference sequence). V lost 0 bases, J lost 5 bases, and 4 bases stayed unmatched. CDR3: CASSLGGTAETQYF. CDR3 bases: TGTGCCAGCAGCTTGGGGGGGACAGCTGAGACCCAGTACTTC.

The table lists this clone with a few counts. The same CDR3 arises from other DNA sequences in this sample as well. The chain couples TRBV5-1 to TRBJ1-1; possibly TRBD1 for D (6 bases). The CDR3 spans 13 residues. Trimming removed 4 bases at V and 3 bases at J, with 10 bases between. CDR1 is SGHRS and CDR2 is YFSETQ in the germline V gene. CDR3 loop: CASSVQGDTEAFF. The CDR3, as DNA: TGCGCCAGCAGCGTACAGGGAGACACTGAAGCTTTCTTT.

Written as DNA, the CDR3 is TGTGCCACCAGTGACCTCCTGACAGATACGCAGTATTTT. It codes for CATSDLLTDTQYF. The J gene is TRBJ2-3, the V gene TRBV24-1; D remains unclear. This CDR3 contains 13 residues. V was shortened by 4 bases and J by 3 bases, with 7 bases between the two germline ends. CDR1 and CDR2 (germline): KGHDR, SFDVKD.

V gene TRBV7-8 combines with J gene TRBJ2-3; TRBD1 is a possible D gene (5 bases). CDR1 and CDR2 from the germline V gene are SGHVS and FQNEAQ. The CDR3 runs to 18 residues. The V end was cut by 1 base, the J end by 3 bases, with 20 bases between. CDR3: CASSLESIPGQGTDTQYF. The CDR3 bases are TGTGCCAGCAGCTTAGAATCTATCCCCGGGCAGGGAACAGATACGCAGTATTTT.

The chain recombines TRBV10-3 with TRBJ2-7; TRBD2 matches at 13 bases. In germline, CDR1 is ENHRY, CDR2 SYGVKD. There are 13 residues in the CDR3. V shed 5 bases, J shed 6 bases, and the junction held 1 base outside the gene matches. The CDR3 loop is CAISWTSGGEQYF. CDR3 coding DNA: TGTGCCATCAGTTGGACTAGCGGGGGCGAGCAGTACTTC.

The J gene is TRBJ2-3, the V gene TRBV4-3; 8 bases agree with TRBD2. V shed 0 bases, J shed 12 bases, and the junction held 8 bases outside the gene matches. The germline CDR1 and CDR2 sequences are LGHNA and YSLEER. The CDR3 spans 14 residues. This chain's CDR3 is CASSQDLSGGPQYF. In nucleotides, the CDR3 is TGCGCCAGCAGCCAAGATTTGTCGGGAGGGCCACAGTATTTT.

This chain links TRBV4-3 with TRBJ1-5; D not resolved. Deletions cut 0 bases from V and 3 bases from J, with 9 bases between. The CDR3 length is 15 residues. The germline V gene encodes CDR1 LGHNA and CDR2 YSLEER. The CDR3 nucleotides read TGCGCCAGCAGCCAAGATTCTGCCTACAATCAGCCCCAGCATTTT. It is translated as CASSQDSAYNQPQHF.

This chain uses TRBV5-4 with TRBJ1-1; D is possibly TRBD1 (5 bases). Germline V gene sequence: CDR1 SGHNT, CDR2 YYREEE (reference sequence). V lost 7 bases, J lost 1 base, and 20 bases lay in between. The CDR3 is made up of 16 amino acids. The CDR3 DNA follows: TGTGCCAGCGAGGCGGGGCCAGGCCGAGGGAACACTGAAGCTTTCTTT. Its translation is CASEAGPGRGNTEAFF. Full variable domain (remainder filled in from reference TRBV5-4 and TRBJ1-1): ETGVTQSPTHLIKTRGQQVTLRCSSQSGHNTVSWYQQALGQGPQFIFQYYREEENGRGNFPPRFSGLQFPNYSSELNVNALELDDSALYLCASEAGPGRGNTEAFFGQGTRLTVV.

This clone was detected only a few times. Other DNA sequences in the same sample also yield this CDR3. The rearrangement joins TRBV6-1 to TRBJ2-5; 11 bases agree with TRBD2. The CDR3 extends over 15 amino acids. V lost 2 bases to trimming and J lost 5 bases; unmatched junction nucleotides: 4. Germline assignment: CDR1 MNHNS and CDR2 SASEGT. The CDR3 region is CASSELAGGGETQYF. The CDR3 DNA reads TGTGCCAGCAGTGAACTAGCGGGGGGAGGGGAGACCCAGTACTTC.

The chain recombines TRBV5-1 with TRBJ2-7, with a possible D match to TRBD1 (5 bases). V gave up 4 bases and J gave up 2 bases, with 16 bases separating them. There are 15 residues in the CDR3. Germline values: CDR1 SGHRS, CDR2 YFSETQ. This CDR3 reads CASSTGHPPAYEQYF. CDR3 DNA: TGCGCCAGCAGCACCGGACACCCCCCCGCCTACGAGCAGTACTTC.

This chain connects TRBV10-3 to TRBJ1-4; 9 bases align to TRBD1. After removal of 2 bases from V and 7 bases from J, the junction contained 2 bases not matched to a gene. Germline V lookup: CDR1 ENHRY, CDR2 SYGVKD. The CDR3 covers 14 residues. CDR3 sequence reads: CAISEGQGTEKLFF. In nucleotides, the CDR3 is TGTGCCATCAGTGAGGGACAGGGGACTGAAAAACTGTTTTTT.

The chain joins TRBV27 to TRBJ1-3; D is uncertain. This CDR3 comprises 14 residues. V was shortened by 6 bases and J by 4 bases, with 13 bases between the two germline ends. In germline, CDR1 is MNHEY, CDR2 SMNVEV (reference sequence). Written as DNA, the CDR3 is TGTGCCAGCAGCCAGAATTTTATGGGAAACACCATATATTTT. It codes for CASSQNFMGNTIYF.

This clone was detected many times. The chain links TRBV7-9 to TRBJ1-2; perhaps TRBD1 as D (6 bases). CDR1 is SEHNR, CDR2 FQNEAQ, per germline (reference sequence). The CDR3 is made up of 15 amino acids. V lost 2 bases and J lost 5, with 15 bases in between. The CDR3 spells CASSLSPITGYGYTF. The CDR3 bases are TGTGCCAGCAGCTTAAGCCCCATCACAGGGTATGGCTACACCTTC.

V and J are TRBV3-1 (or the pseudogene TRBV3-2) and TRBJ2-1, with D uncertain. Trimming removed 6 bases from V and 0 bases from J, with 12 bases in between. The CDR3 is 15 amino acids. Germline V gene lookup returns CDR1 LGHDT and CDR2 YNNKEL (reference sequence). CDR3 DNA sequence: TGTGCCAGCAGTGCCACCCGGAGCTCCTACAATGAGCAGTTCTTC. Its translation is CASSATRSSYNEQFF.

V gene TRBV7-8 combines with J gene TRBJ2-1; D is unresolved. Trimming took off 5 bases at V and 7 bases at J, with 6 bases between the two ends. This CDR3 comprises 11 residues. Per the germline V gene, CDR1 is SGHVS and CDR2 is FQNEAQ. The CDR3 is CASSPRNEQFF. The CDR3 nucleotides are TGTGCCAGCAGCCCCAGAAATGAGCAGTTCTTC. Variable domain in full (rest from reference TRBV7-8 and TRBJ2-1): GAGVSQSPRYKVAKRGQDVALRCDPISGHVSLFWYQQALGQGPEFLTYFQNEAQLDKSGLPSDRFFAERPEGSVSTLKIQRTQQEDSAVYLCASSPRNEQFFGPGTRLTVL.

Of note for this clone: Germline is not matched at one junction end, which may reflect a read error. The CDR3 sequence is CASSLDRRRAFF. In nucleotides, the CDR3 is TGTGCCAGCAGCCTAGATCGGCGGCGGGCTTTCTTT. The chain couples TRBV11-2 to TRBJ1-1, with D unresolved. The CDR3 has 12 amino acids. From germline, CDR1 is SGHAT and CDR2 FQNNGV.

The J gene is TRBJ1-3, the V gene TRBV29-1, with D possibly matching TRBD1 (6 bases). The V gene's germline CDR1 is SQVTM and CDR2 ANQGSEA. Trimming stripped 4 bases from V and 0 bases from J, with 13 bases between. The CDR3 spans 15 residues. CDR3 region: CSVGGHLNSGNTIYF. In nucleotides, the CDR3 is TGCAGCGTTGGGGGACACCTCAACTCTGGAAACACCATATATTTT.

The chain uses TRBV10-3 and TRBJ1-2, with D possibly being TRBD1 (6 bases). This CDR3 is built from 11 residues. Per the germline V gene, CDR1 is ENHRY and CDR2 is SYGVKD. The V gene lost 3 bases and the J gene lost 8 bases, with 7 bases spanning the gap. The CDR3 coding sequence is TGTGCCATCAGTGACAGGGGAGGCTACACCTTC. Its protein is CAISDRGGYTF.

This chain joins TRBV28 and TRBJ2-1; maybe TRBD2 (6 bases). Per germline, CDR1 MDHEN and CDR2 SYDVKM. Trimming removed 0 bases at V and 0 bases at J, with 12 bases between. This CDR3 has 17 residues. Here the CDR3 reads CASSLWGLSSSYNEQFF. DNA for the CDR3: TGTGCCAGCAGTTTATGGGGACTTTCGAGCTCCTACAATGAGCAGTTCTTC.

The chain uses TRBV6-5 and TRBJ1-5; D ambiguous. The CDR3 totals 15 residues. V shed 1 base and J shed 5 bases, with 12 bases lying between them. CDR1 and CDR2 from the germline V gene are MNHEY and SVGAGI. The CDR3 DNA reads as TGTGCCAGCAGTTACTACCGAACGGAGGATCAGCCCCAGCATTTT. It is translated as CASSYYRTEDQPQHF.

The chain has TRBV5-4 and TRBJ2-7, with 7 bases lining up with TRBD2. Germline CDR1 reads SGHNT; CDR2 reads YYREEE (reference sequence). The CDR3 sequence is 14 residues long. Trimming removed 6 bases from V and 1 base from J; junction bases left unmatched: 7. The CDR3 loop is CASTRQGGSYEQYF. The CDR3 DNA is TGTGCCAGCACCCGTCAGGGAGGGTCCTACGAGCAGTACTTC.

V usage is TRBV12-5 and J usage is TRBJ2-2; 8 positions agree with TRBD1. Germline CDR1 LGHNT, CDR2 FRNRAP. With 4 bases clipped from V and 4 bases from J, the junction kept 8 bases outside the gene matches. This CDR3 region has 16 residues. The CDR3, as DNA: TGTGCTAGTGGTTCCCCACAGGGGGTCGGCACCGGGGAGCTGTTTTTT. Encoded protein: CASGSPQGVGTGELFF.

This clone came up once. The V and J genes are TRBV27 and TRBJ1-6; 9 nucleotides agree with TRBD1. The germline CDR1 and CDR2 sequences are MNHEY and SMNVEV (reference sequence). Trimming took 3 bases from V and 14 from J; bases not matched to a gene: 2. This CDR3 comprises 12 residues. The CDR3 region has the DNA TGTGCCAGCAGTTTCGGGACAGGGACCCTCCACTTT. This gives the protein CASSFGTGTLHF.

The V gene is TRBV23-1, the J gene TRBJ1-2; D gene ambiguous. TRBV23-1 is treated as an ORF (open reading frame) with a function not yet certain. Trimming pared 2 bases from V and 7 bases from J, leaving 20 bases between. CDR3 size: 16 residues. The chain's CDR3 is CASSQPKIRGPGGYTF. For the CDR3, the DNA is TGCGCCAGCAGTCAACCAAAAATCAGAGGGCCCGGTGGCTACACCTTC.

This chain links TRBV3-1 (or the pseudogene TRBV3-2) with TRBJ2-4, with 11 bases lining up with TRBD1. Trimming cost V 3 bases and J 4 bases; bases outside gene matches: 5. The germline V gene has CDR1 LGHDT and CDR2 YNNKEL (reference sequence). The CDR3 consists of 16 residues. Written as DNA, the CDR3 is TGTGCCAGCAGCCACCTGGGACAGGGGGTAAAAAACATTCAGTACTTC. Translation: CASSHLGQGVKNIQYF.